This T cell receptor (beta chain) was captured in a study of regulatory T cells in long-lasting Graves disease. Background on the study: Antithyroid drug exposure in newly diagnosed Graves' patients had lasted under 3 months.

Researchers made TCR beta libraries by using iRepertoire HTBI primers and running Arm-PCR on CDR3 regions. TCRdb reprocessed the multiplex PCR reads with MiXCR, giving one entry per CDR3 protein. The repertoire holds approximately 350,000 distinct CDR3 sequences, about 12% seen once, with approximately 17% in the top ten. Described time point: newly diagnosed GD, antithyroid drugs for less than 3 months. The TCR library was made from RNA extracted from PBMCs. Study-wide points: Persistent cases of Graves' showed reduced TCR diversity relative to newly diagnosed patients.

For this clonotype: Its antigen is undetermined.

The CDR3 extends over 13 amino acids. Germline assignment: CDR1 SEHNR and CDR2 FQNEAQ (reference sequence). Trimming shortened V by 2 bases and J by 5 bases, and 8 bases separated the two germline ends. These records were also assigned to another study, of T cells in Graves' hyperthyroidism and ophthalmopathy. That study reports: Clinicians diagnosed patients from clinical symptoms, serum thyroxine and TRAb, thyroid ultrasound and orbital computed tomography. Most expanded thyroid clonotypes above 0.001 also appeared in blood.

Sample: peripheral blood mononuclear cells (PBMCs), taken at new diagnosis, from a patient treated with antithyroid drugs. The chain couples TRBV7-9 to TRBJ2-3; D is unclear. The clonotype was recovered from a woman aged 18-29 years with Graves disease. The chain's CDR3 is CASSLSVQDTQYF. The CDR3 coding sequence is TGTGCCAGCAGCTTATCGGTGCAAGATACGCAGTATTTT.